This T cell receptor (beta chain) originates from a study of response to subunit inactivated influenza vaccine. MiXCR was run by TCRdb on the RT-PCR reads, yielding one entry per CDR3 protein. This table has about 520,000 distinct CDR3 sequences, roughly 27% appearing once. Study-level points and caveats: Authors suggested each seasonal flu vaccination may recruit only limited numbers of new T cells.

CDR1 is DFQATT, CDR2 SNEGSKA, per germline (reference sequence). V shed 0 bases and J shed 0 bases, with 9 bases lying between them. CDR3 length: 15 residues. This clonotype was seen repeatedly, ten times or more. Its antigen is currently unknown. The chain joins TRBV20-1 to TRBJ2-1; D gene ambiguous. This sequence originates from a man aged 50 to 59 who received an inactivated influenza vaccine. Here the sequenced sample was CD4+ T cells sorted from PBMCs, taken 4 to 6 days after vaccination. This CDR3 is CSARDLVGSYNEQFF. CDR3 DNA: TGCAGTGCTAGAGATCTAGTTGGCTCCTACAATGAGCAGTTCTTC.